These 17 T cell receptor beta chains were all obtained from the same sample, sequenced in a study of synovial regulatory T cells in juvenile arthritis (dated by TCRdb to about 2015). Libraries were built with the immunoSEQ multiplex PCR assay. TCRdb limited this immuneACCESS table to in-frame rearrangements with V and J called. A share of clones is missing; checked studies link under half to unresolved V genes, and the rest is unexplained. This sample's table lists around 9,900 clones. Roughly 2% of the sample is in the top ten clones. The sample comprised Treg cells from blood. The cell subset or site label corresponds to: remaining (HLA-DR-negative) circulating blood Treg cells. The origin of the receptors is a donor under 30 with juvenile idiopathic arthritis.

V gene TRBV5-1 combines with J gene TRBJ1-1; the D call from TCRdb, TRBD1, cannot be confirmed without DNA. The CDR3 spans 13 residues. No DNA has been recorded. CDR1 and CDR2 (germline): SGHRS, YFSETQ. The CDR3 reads CASSPQGASEAFF.

CDR3 in amino acids: CASSNSGRAGETQYF. V and J are TRBV7-3 and TRBJ2-5; TCRdb gives TRBD2 as the D gene, but with no DNA this cannot be confirmed. The germline gives CDR1 SGHTA, CDR2 FQGTGA. The CDR3 consists of 15 residues. No DNA appears here. The whole variable domain, remainder taken from reference TRBV7-3 and TRBJ2-5, is GAGVSQTPSNKVTEKGKYVELRCDPISGHTALYWYRQSLGQGPEFLIYFQGTGAADDSGLPNDRFFAVRPEGSVSTLKIQRTERGDSAVYLCASSNSGRAGETQYFGPGTRLLVL.

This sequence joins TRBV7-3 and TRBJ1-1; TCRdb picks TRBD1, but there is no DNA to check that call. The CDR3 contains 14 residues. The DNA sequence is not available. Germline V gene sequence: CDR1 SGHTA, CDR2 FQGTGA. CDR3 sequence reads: CASSLGGMNTEAFF.

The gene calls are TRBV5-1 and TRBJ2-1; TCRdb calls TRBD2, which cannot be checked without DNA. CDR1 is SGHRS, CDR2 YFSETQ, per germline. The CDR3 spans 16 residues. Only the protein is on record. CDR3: CASSLELVRGYNEQFF.

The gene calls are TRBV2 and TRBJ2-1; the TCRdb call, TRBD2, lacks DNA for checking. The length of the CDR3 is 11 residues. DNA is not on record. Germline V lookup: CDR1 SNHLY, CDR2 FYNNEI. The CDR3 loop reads CASSVEKKQFF.

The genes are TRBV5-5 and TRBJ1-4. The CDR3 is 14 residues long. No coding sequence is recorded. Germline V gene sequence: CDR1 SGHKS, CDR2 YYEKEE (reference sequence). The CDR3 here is CASSSGRADRKLFF. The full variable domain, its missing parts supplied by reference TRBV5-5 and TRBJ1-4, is DAGVTQSPTHLIKTRGQQVTLRCSPISGHKSVSWYQQVLGQGPQFIFQYYEKEERGRGNFPDRFSARQFPNYSSELNVNALLLGDSALYLCASSSGRADRKLFFGSGTQLSVL.

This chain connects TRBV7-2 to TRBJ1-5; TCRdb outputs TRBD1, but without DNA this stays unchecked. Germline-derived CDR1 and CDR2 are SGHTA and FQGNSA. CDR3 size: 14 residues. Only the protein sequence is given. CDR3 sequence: CASSFTGGGQPQHF.

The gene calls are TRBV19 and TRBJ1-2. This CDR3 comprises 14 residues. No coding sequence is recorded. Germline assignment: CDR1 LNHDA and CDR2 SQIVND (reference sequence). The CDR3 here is CASSPTVSHGGYTF.

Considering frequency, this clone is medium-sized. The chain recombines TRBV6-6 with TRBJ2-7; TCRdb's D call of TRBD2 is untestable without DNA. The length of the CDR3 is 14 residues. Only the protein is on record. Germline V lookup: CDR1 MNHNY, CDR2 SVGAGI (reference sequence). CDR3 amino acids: CASRSVSGYHEQYF.

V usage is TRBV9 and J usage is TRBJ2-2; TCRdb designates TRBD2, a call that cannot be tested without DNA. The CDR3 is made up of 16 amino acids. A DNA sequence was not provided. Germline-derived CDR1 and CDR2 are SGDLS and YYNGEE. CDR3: CASSNSGTSSTGELFF. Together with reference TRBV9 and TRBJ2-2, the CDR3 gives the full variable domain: DSGVTQTPKHLITATGQRVTLRCSPRSGDLSVYWYQQSLDQGLQFLIQYYNGEERAKGNILERFSAQQFPDLHSELNLSSLELGDSALYFCASSNSGTSSTGELFFGEGSRLTVL.

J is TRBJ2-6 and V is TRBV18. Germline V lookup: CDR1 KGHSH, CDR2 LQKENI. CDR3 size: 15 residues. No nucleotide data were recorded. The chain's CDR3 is CATQAASSGANVLTF.

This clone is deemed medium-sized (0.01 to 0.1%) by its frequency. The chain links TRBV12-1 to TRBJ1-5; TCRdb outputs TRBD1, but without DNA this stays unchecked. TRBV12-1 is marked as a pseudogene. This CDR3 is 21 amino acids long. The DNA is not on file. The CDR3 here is CASSFFPHLCPQGARSQPQHF.

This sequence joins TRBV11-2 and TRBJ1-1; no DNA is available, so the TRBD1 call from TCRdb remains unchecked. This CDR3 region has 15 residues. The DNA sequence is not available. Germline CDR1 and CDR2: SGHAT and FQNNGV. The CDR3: CASSNSGQFNTEAFF. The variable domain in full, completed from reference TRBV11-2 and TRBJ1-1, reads EAGVAQSPRYKIIEKRQSVAFWCNPISGHATLYWYQQILGQGPKLLIQFQNNGVVDDSQLPKDRFSAERLKGVDSTLKIQPAKLEDSAVYLCASSNSGQFNTEAFFGQGTRLTVV.

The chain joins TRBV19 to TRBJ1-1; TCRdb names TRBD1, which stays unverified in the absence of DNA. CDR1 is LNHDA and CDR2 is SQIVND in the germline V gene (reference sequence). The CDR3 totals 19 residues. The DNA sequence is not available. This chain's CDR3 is CASSIGFRRLRQGYNEAFF.

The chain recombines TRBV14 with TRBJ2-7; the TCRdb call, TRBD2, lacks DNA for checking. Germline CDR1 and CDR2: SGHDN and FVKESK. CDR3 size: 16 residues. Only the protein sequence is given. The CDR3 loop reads CASSRRSGVRHYEQYF. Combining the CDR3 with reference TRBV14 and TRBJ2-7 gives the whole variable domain EAGVTQFPSHSVIEKGQTVTLRCDPISGHDNLYWYRRVMGKEIKFLLHFVKESKQDESGMPNNRFLAERTGGTYSTLKVQPAELEDSGVYFCASSRRSGVRHYEQYFGPGTRLTVT.

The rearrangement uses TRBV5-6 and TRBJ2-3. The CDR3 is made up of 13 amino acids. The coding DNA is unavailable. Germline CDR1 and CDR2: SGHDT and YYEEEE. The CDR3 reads CASSEDSTDTQYF.

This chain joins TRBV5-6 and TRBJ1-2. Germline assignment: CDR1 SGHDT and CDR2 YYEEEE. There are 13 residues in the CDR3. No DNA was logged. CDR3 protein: CASSLPGQIGYTF.